The 32 T cell receptor beta chains reported below all come from one sample, sequenced in a study of T cell responses to AZD1222 COVID-19 vaccine. Assay used: immunoSEQ multiplex PCR; TCRdb lists only in-frame clones, some missing. The sample has 140,000 to 150,000 clones; over 80% are singletons. Sequencing used peripheral blood, obtained 28 days after the second AZD1222 dose. These receptors originate from an adult who received the AZD1222 COVID-19 vaccine.

The V gene is TRBV5-1, the J gene TRBJ2-2; D gene unclear. Germline CDR1 is SGHRS and CDR2 is YFSETQ. V lost 0 bases and J lost 0, with 6 bases in between. The CDR3 consists of 15 residues. Written as DNA, the CDR3 is TGCGCCAGCAGCTTGGGCAGACCGAACACCGGGGAGCTGTTTTTT. Its translation is CASSLGRPNTGELFF.

V is TRBV30 and J is TRBJ2-7; TRBD1 agrees at 7 bases. CDR3 length: 13 amino acids. CDR1 is GTSNPN and CDR2 is SVGIG in the germline V gene (reference sequence). Trimming cost V 6 bases and J 1 base; bases outside gene matches: 6. The CDR3 region is CACPRTGSYEQYF. The CDR3 DNA is TGTGCCTGCCCTCGGACAGGTTCCTACGAGCAGTACTTC.

The table lists this clone with a count of one. This rearrangement joins TRBV18 to TRBJ2-7; D gene ambiguous. V lost 7 bases and J 2 bases, leaving 12 bases between the germline ends. Looked up from germline, CDR1 is KGHSH and CDR2 is LQKENI. The CDR3 extends over 13 amino acids. Written as DNA, the CDR3 is TGTGCCAGCTTCGACCCCCGGACCTACGAGCAGTACTTC. This translates into CASFDPRTYEQYF. Full variable domain (remainder filled in from reference TRBV18 and TRBJ2-7): NAGVMQNPRHLVRRRGQEARLRCSPMKGHSHVYWYRQLPEEGLKFMVYLQKENIIDESGMPKERFSAEFPKEGPSILRIQQVVRGDSAAYFCASFDPRTYEQYFGPGTRLTVT.

For this clone: Distinct nucleotide sequences in the sample also encode this CDR3. This chain links TRBV2 with TRBJ2-5; D call uncertain. This CDR3 has 11 amino acids. Germline-derived CDR1 and CDR2 are SNHLY and FYNNEI. V lost 4 bases to trimming and J lost 3 bases, with 3 bases between them. CDR3 nucleotide sequence: TGTGCCAGCAGTGGTGAAGAGACCCAGTACTTC. Protein product: CASSGEETQYF.

This clone was observed a handful of times. J is TRBJ1-1 and V is TRBV12-2; TRBD1, the D gene given by the table, was not confirmed from the DNA. TRBV12-2 is noted as a pseudogene. The CDR3 is made up of 15 amino acids. The CDR3 DNA is TGTGCAAGTCGCCCTCACAGGGGTTGGGACACTGAAGCTTTCTTT. This translates into CASRPHRGWDTEAFF.

The rearrangement links TRBV15 to TRBJ1-5; D call uncertain. Looked up from germline, CDR1 is LNHNV and CDR2 is YYDKDF (reference sequence). This CDR3 is built from 14 residues. The V gene lost 5 bases and the J gene lost 0 bases, with 8 bases spanning the gap. Here the CDR3 reads CATSRTVSNQPQHF. CDR3 nucleotide sequence: TGTGCCACCAGCCGGACTGTTAGCAATCAGCCCCAGCATTTT.

J is TRBJ2-7 and V is TRBV28; D gene unclear. Per the germline V gene, CDR1 is MDHEN and CDR2 is SYDVKM. CDR3 size: 15 residues. Between the trimmed V and J ends, which lost 5 bases and 0 bases, there was a span of 14 bases. CDR3 sequence: CASSPEWVSSYEQYF. The CDR3 DNA is TGTGCCAGCAGTCCAGAGTGGGTTAGCTCCTACGAGCAGTACTTC.

V gene TRBV5-1 combines with J gene TRBJ1-2, with D uncertain. The CDR3 runs 13 residues. Germline CDR1 is SGHRS and CDR2 is YFSETQ. V lost 0 bases and J lost 7, with 10 bases in between. CDR3 nucleotides: TGCGCCAGCAGCTTGGATAGGGTCGGTGGCTACACCTTC. Translated, it gives CASSLDRVGGYTF.

The chain joins TRBV5-8 to TRBJ2-1; D is ambiguous. CDR1 is SGHTS and CDR2 is YDEGEE in the germline V gene. Trimming took 0 bases from V and 12 from J, leaving 13 bases between them. The CDR3 is 13 amino acids. The CDR3, as DNA: TGTGCCAGCAGCTTGGCAGAAGGGTACCGGCAGTTCTTC. It codes for CASSLAEGYRQFF. Full variable domain (remainder filled in from reference TRBV5-8 and TRBJ2-1): EAGVTQSPTHLIKTRGQQATLRCSPISGHTSVYWYQQALGLGLQFLLWYDEGEERNRGNFPPRFSGRQFPNYSSELNVNALELEDSALYLCASSLAEGYRQFFGPGTRLTVL.

The chain uses TRBV5-1 and TRBJ2-2, with D uncertain. V lost 0 bases to trimming and J lost 3 bases, with 9 bases between them. Germline V gene lookup returns CDR1 SGHRS and CDR2 YFSETQ. This CDR3 region has 15 residues. The CDR3 spells CASSLALRYTGELFF. The CDR3 DNA is TGCGCCAGCAGCTTGGCCCTCAGATACACCGGGGAGCTGTTTTTT.

V is TRBV18 and J is TRBJ2-7; possibly TRBD1 or TRBD2 for D (5 bases each). Trimming took off 6 bases at V and 0 bases at J, with 15 bases between the two ends. The germline CDR1 and CDR2 sequences are KGHSH and LQKENI. This CDR3 comprises 15 residues. CDR3 nucleotides: TGTGCCAGCTCCCTTGGGACGGTTAGCTCCTACGAGCAGTACTTC. It is translated as CASSLGTVSSYEQYF. The full variable domain, its missing parts supplied by reference TRBV18 and TRBJ2-7, is NAGVMQNPRHLVRRRGQEARLRCSPMKGHSHVYWYRQLPEEGLKFMVYLQKENIIDESGMPKERFSAEFPKEGPSILRIQQVVRGDSAAYFCASSLGTVSSYEQYFGPGTRLTVT.

The rearrangement links TRBV28 to TRBJ2-2; D may be TRBD1 (5 bases). CDR3 size: 15 residues. Trimming took 7 bases from V and 2 from J, leaving 14 bases between them. Germline V gene sequence: CDR1 MDHEN, CDR2 SYDVKM. The CDR3 nucleotides are TGTGCCAGCATAGTGGGGCAGACAAACACCGGGGAGCTGTTTTTT. As protein: CASIVGQTNTGELFF.

The gene calls are TRBV4-2 and TRBJ2-5, with D perhaps assigned TRBD1 or TRBD2 (5 bases each). V lost 1 base to trimming and J lost 2 bases, with 8 bases between them. Germline lookup yields CDR1 LGHNA and CDR2 YNFKEQ. The CDR3 runs to 14 residues. The CDR3 here is CASSQAGTQETQYF. Here the CDR3 DNA reads TGTGCCAGCAGCCAAGCGGGGACGCAAGAGACCCAGTACTTC.

V usage is TRBV30 and J usage is TRBJ2-7; TRBD2 aligns across 8 bases. CDR1 is GTSNPN and CDR2 is SVGIG in the germline V gene (reference sequence). This CDR3 region has 14 residues. The junction had 4 bases not matched to a gene; V was cut back by 0 bases and J by 3 bases. The CDR3 protein is CAWSVAGALYEQYF. The DNA for the CDR3 is TGTGCCTGGAGTGTAGCGGGAGCTCTCTACGAGCAGTACTTC.

V is TRBV5-6 and J is TRBJ1-1; no clear D. CDR3 length: 14 residues. Trimming took off 0 bases at V and 1 base at J, with 7 bases between the two ends. Germline V gene lookup returns CDR1 SGHDT and CDR2 YYEEEE. The CDR3 spells CASSLGIGNTEAFF. The CDR3 DNA sequence: TGTGCCAGCAGCTTGGGGATCGGGAACACTGAAGCTTTCTTT.

The chain has TRBV5-4 and TRBJ2-1; TRBD2 agrees at 11 bases. This CDR3 has 16 amino acids. The V gene's germline CDR1 is SGHNT and CDR2 YYREEE (reference sequence). V shed 0 bases and J 7 bases; nucleotides not matched to a gene: 6. The CDR3 sequence is CASSLGLAGGLNEQFF. The DNA of the CDR3 is TGTGCCAGCAGCTTGGGGCTAGCGGGAGGACTAAATGAGCAGTTCTTC.

This chain connects TRBV18 to TRBJ2-7; 9 bases line up with TRBD2. CDR1 and CDR2 from the germline V gene are KGHSH and LQKENI. Losses at the gene ends were 4 bases for V and 4 bases for J; bases not matched to a gene: 2. CDR3 length equals 13 residues. The CDR3 nucleotides are TGTGCCAGCTCACGCGGGAGGGATTACGAGCAGTACTTC. This encodes CASSRGRDYEQYF.

This clone was seen just once. The chain links TRBV5-4 to TRBJ2-1; 8 bases agree with TRBD2. V shed 4 bases and J 9 bases; nucleotides not matched to a gene: 15. Germline-derived CDR1 and CDR2 are SGHNT and YYREEE (reference sequence). This CDR3 is built from 16 residues. CDR3 sequence (DNA): TGTGCCAGCAGCCCGTATAGGGAGGTCGGGAGGGTTGAGCAGTTCTTC. Protein sequence: CASSPYREVGRVEQFF.

V is TRBV3-1 (or the pseudogene TRBV3-2) and J is TRBJ1-3, with TRBD1 as a possible D gene (6 bases). V was cut by 4 bases and J by 4 bases, with 17 bases left in between. This CDR3 region has 16 residues. Germline V gives CDR1 LGHDT, CDR2 YNNKEL (reference sequence). CDR3 sequence (DNA): TGTGCCAGCAGCCGAGGACAGATAATTATCGGAAACACCATATATTTT. This encodes CASSRGQIIIGNTIYF.

The V call is TRBV7-2, the J call TRBJ2-5; no reliable D call. CDR1 and CDR2 (germline): SGHTA, FQGNSA. The CDR3 consists of 14 residues. V lost 3 bases, J lost 6 bases, and 14 bases lay in between. For the CDR3, the DNA is TGTGCCAGCAGCTTGGCTAACTACGTTCAGACCCAGTACTTC. This codes for CASSLANYVQTQYF.

J is TRBJ2-7 and V is TRBV28; 12 positions match TRBD2. J was trimmed by 3 bases and V by 4 bases; bases with no gene match: 7. Germline V CDR1 and CDR2: MDHEN, SYDVKM. The length of the CDR3 is 16 residues. CDR3 loop: CASSSTLAGGGYEQYF. CDR3 nucleotide sequence: TGTGCCAGCAGTTCCACCCTAGCGGGAGGGGGCTACGAGCAGTACTTC.

The genes are TRBV27 and TRBJ2-5, with D unresolved. V was cut by 3 bases and J by 1 base, with 9 bases left in between. Germline CDR1 and CDR2: MNHEY and SMNVEV (reference sequence). The CDR3 covers 14 residues. As DNA, the CDR3 is TGTGCCAGCAGTTTCCGGGTGGGCCAAGAGACCCAGTACTTC. Residues: CASSFRVGQETQYF.

This rearrangement joins TRBV5-4 to TRBJ1-2; tentative D call: TRBD1 (6 bases). Germline values: CDR1 SGHNT, CDR2 YYREEE (reference sequence). Trimming took off 5 bases at V and 7 bases at J, with 9 bases between the two ends. The CDR3 consists of 11 residues. The CDR3 DNA is TGTGCCAGCAGGGGACAAATTGGCTACACCTTC. As protein: CASRGQIGYTF.

V and J are TRBV6-6 and TRBJ1-1; D is perhaps TRBD1 (5 bases). The CDR3 spans 13 residues. Looked up from germline, CDR1 is MNHNY and CDR2 is SVGAGI (reference sequence). Trimming left V 6 bases short and J 0 bases short, with 8 bases between. The CDR3 DNA is TGTGCCAGCAGAAAGACAGTGAACACTGAAGCTTTCTTT. It encodes CASRKTVNTEAFF.

V and J are TRBV30 and TRBJ1-6; no definite D call. The V end was cut by 3 bases, the J end by 10 bases, with 16 bases between. Per germline, CDR1 GTSNPN and CDR2 SVGIG (reference sequence). The CDR3 loop spans 14 amino acids. The CDR3 sequence is CAWRPDREQSPLHF. CDR3 coding DNA: TGTGCCTGGAGGCCGGACCGGGAACAATCACCCCTCCACTTT.

The chain employs TRBV5-4 and TRBJ2-7; 10 bases line up with TRBD1. Germline V lookup: CDR1 SGHNT, CDR2 YYREEE (reference sequence). Unmatched junction bases numbered 1, after V lost 4 bases and J lost 0 bases. The CDR3 spans 14 residues. This CDR3 is CASSGQGGSYEQYF. In nucleotides, the CDR3 is TGTGCCAGCAGCGGACAGGGGGGCTCCTACGAGCAGTACTTC.

This clone was counted a single time. The chain links TRBV9 to TRBJ1-2, with D possibly matching TRBD1 (5 bases). The CDR3 sequence is 15 residues long. Trimming cost V 0 bases and J 0 bases, with 9 bases left between them. The germline V gene encodes CDR1 SGDLS and CDR2 YYNGEE. The CDR3 DNA reads as TGTGCCAGCAGCGTAGGACAGTTTACTAACTATGGCTACACCTTC. Translated: CASSVGQFTNYGYTF.

The rearrangement uses TRBV28 and TRBJ1-3, with TRBD1 identical over 8 bases. Trimming took 3 bases from V and 4 from J; bases not matched to a gene: 2. The CDR3 extends over 14 amino acids. CDR1 and CDR2 from the germline V gene are MDHEN and SYDVKM. CDR3 amino acids: CASSFTGGGNTIYF. The DNA for the CDR3 is TGTGCCAGCAGTTTTACAGGGGGAGGAAACACCATATATTTT.

The chain employs TRBV5-1 and TRBJ2-7, with D tentatively TRBD1 (6 bases). CDR3 size: 14 residues. CDR1 SGHRS and CDR2 YFSETQ come from the germline V gene. V was shortened by 3 bases and J by 1 base, with 11 bases between the two germline ends. DNA for the CDR3: TGCGCCAGCAGCTGGACAGCTGATTCCTACGAGCAGTACTTC. Protein product: CASSWTADSYEQYF.

The chain has TRBV24-1 and TRBJ1-1; D remains unclear. CDR1 is KGHDR and CDR2 is SFDVKD in the germline V gene. This CDR3 region has 14 residues. Trimming left V 4 bases short and J 7 bases short, with 15 bases between. The chain's CDR3 is CATSDPETRGEAFF. The CDR3 DNA reads TGTGCCACCAGTGACCCCGAGACTCGAGGTGAAGCTTTCTTT.

V is TRBV5-1 and J is TRBJ2-7; the D call may be TRBD1 or TRBD2 (5 bases each). The CDR3 length is 15 residues. V was cut by 2 bases and J by 1 base, with 13 bases left in between. Germline V gene data show CDR1 as SGHRS and CDR2 as YFSETQ. The CDR3 DNA is TGCGCCAGCAGCTTTGGGGGTTACCCTTCCTACGAGCAGTACTTC. Translated, it gives CASSFGGYPSYEQYF.

The chain links TRBV27 to TRBJ1-1; D is possibly TRBD1 (6 bases). Trimming cost V 2 bases and J 6 bases, with 13 bases left between them. This CDR3 contains 14 residues. Germline V gives CDR1 MNHEY, CDR2 SMNVEV (reference sequence). CDR3: CASSLTGLIAEAFF. DNA of the CDR3: TGTGCCAGCAGTTTAACAGGGTTAATCGCTGAAGCTTTCTTT.